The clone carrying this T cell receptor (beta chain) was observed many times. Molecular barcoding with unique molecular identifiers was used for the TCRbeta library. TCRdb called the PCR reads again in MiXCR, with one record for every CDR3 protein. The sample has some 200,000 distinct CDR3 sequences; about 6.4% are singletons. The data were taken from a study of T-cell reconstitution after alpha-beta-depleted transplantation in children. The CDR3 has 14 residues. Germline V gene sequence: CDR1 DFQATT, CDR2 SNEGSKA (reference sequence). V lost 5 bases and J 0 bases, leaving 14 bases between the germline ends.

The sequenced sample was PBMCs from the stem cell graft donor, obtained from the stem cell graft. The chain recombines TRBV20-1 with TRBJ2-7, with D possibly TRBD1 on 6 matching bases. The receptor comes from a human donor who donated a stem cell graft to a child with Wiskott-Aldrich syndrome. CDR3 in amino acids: CSADDRRSSYEQYF. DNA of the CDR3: TGCAGTGCTGACGACAGGAGGAGCTCCTACGAGCAGTACTTC.